This T cell receptor beta chain was observed in a study of blood T cells in healthy people across ages. The CDR3 sequence is 15 residues long. The germline gives CDR1 MNHEY, CDR2 SVGAGI. In regard to this clonotype: Its antigen is unidentified. The junction departs from the called germline gene at one end, perhaps through a read error.

A second PCR, run for roughly 7 to 12 cycles, used a sample-barcoded 5' primer plus a J-beta primer mix. TCRdb ran MiXCR on the 5' RACE reads and lists one entry per CDR3 protein. The sample lists about 940,000 distinct CDR3 sequences; about 48% were seen once. Findings of the study overall: The study found more naive CD4+ cells and higher diversity in long-lived than aged donors.

V usage is TRBV6-5 and J usage is TRBJ2-3; D is possibly TRBD1 (6 bases). This TCR came from a man between 25 and 39 years old in good health. The sequencing input was blood. The CDR3 DNA is TGTGCCAACAGTTACCTACAGGGATCCACAGATACGCAGTATTTT. It codes for CANSYLQGSTDTQYF.